This passage covers 28 T cell receptor beta chains from one sample sequenced in a study of regulatory T cells in long-lasting Graves disease. Building the TCR beta libraries relied on iRepertoire HTBI primers, and CDR3 regions underwent Arm-PCR. TCRdb passed the multiplex PCR reads through MiXCR, listing each CDR3 protein once. The sample carries under 450,000 distinct CDR3 sequences, roughly 25% recorded once. Time point given: persistent/refractory GD, antithyroid drugs over 5 years with positive TRAb. With RNA extracted from PBMCs as input, the TCR library was made. Sequenced here: peripheral blood mononuclear cells (PBMCs), sampled when the disease was refractory, from a patient treated with antithyroid drugs. Source of these receptors: a middle-aged woman with Graves disease.

This clonotype was observed at least ten times. V gene TRBV28 combines with J gene TRBJ1-6; D gene uncertain. The CDR3 is 14 amino acids. In germline, CDR1 is MDHEN, CDR2 SYDVKM. The germline V and J ends were trimmed by 2 bases and 10 bases, with 12 bases remaining between them. CDR3 bases: TGTGCCAGCAGTTTAGCCTATCCTCGCTCACCCCTCCACTTT. It specifies CASSLAYPRSPLHF.

This clonotype was counted ten times or more. This sequence joins TRBV28 and TRBJ1-5; no firm D call. Looked up from germline, CDR1 is MDHEN and CDR2 is SYDVKM. V gave up 6 bases and J gave up 4 bases, with 10 bases separating them. This CDR3 contains 13 residues. Written as DNA, the CDR3 is TGTGCCAGCAGCTTAGTTCAAAATCAGCCCCAGCATTTT. Residues: CASSLVQNQPQHF.

This clonotype showed up just once. The gene calls are TRBV7-9 and TRBJ2-5; the D is unclear. V lost 8 bases and J lost 1, with 8 bases in between. The CDR3 has 12 amino acids. Germline-derived CDR1 and CDR2 are SEHNR and FQNEAQ (reference sequence). CDR3 sequence reads: CASARRQETQYF. DNA for the CDR3: TGTGCCAGCGCCAGGCGCCAAGAGACCCAGTACTTC.

This clonotype has a handful of counts. The chain carries TRBV9 and TRBJ2-7; D might be TRBD1 or TRBD2, each matching 5 bases. The CDR3 has 16 residues. V lost 3 bases and J lost 3, with 19 bases in between. Germline V gives CDR1 SGDLS, CDR2 YYNGEE. As DNA, the CDR3 is TGTGCCAGCAGCGGGGGCGAGAGCGGCTTACACTACGAGCAGTACTTC. Protein: CASSGGESGLHYEQYF.

The V and J genes are TRBV27 and TRBJ1-1; possibly TRBD1 for D (6 bases). CDR3 size: 15 residues. CDR1 MNHEY and CDR2 SMNVEV come from the germline V gene (reference sequence). Trimming took off 7 bases at V and 5 bases at J, with 20 bases between the two ends. The CDR3 DNA sequence: TGTGCCAGCACCCCCCGGGCAGGGGCTGTAACTGAAGCTTTCTTT. Translation gives CASTPRAGAVTEAFF.

This clonotype has more than one count but fewer than ten. The J gene is TRBJ1-2, the V gene TRBV30; the match to TRBD1 covers 7 bases. The CDR3 loop spans 15 amino acids. CDR1 and CDR2 (germline): GTSNPN, SVGIG (reference sequence). Trimming took 3 bases from V and 2 from J; bases not matched to a gene: 9. The CDR3 bases are TGTGCCTGGAGGGAACCCGGGACAGACAACTATGGCTACACCTTC. This translates into CAWREPGTDNYGYTF.

In its sample, this clonotype was seen many times. The chain couples TRBV7-8 to TRBJ2-7, with 7 bases matching TRBD1. Germline assignment: CDR1 SGHVS and CDR2 FQNEAQ. The CDR3 extends over 13 amino acids. V was pared by 5 bases and J by 3 bases, with 4 bases of the junction left unmatched. CDR3 nucleotides: TGTGCCAGCAGCCAGGGACAGCACTACGAGCAGTACTTC. Amino acids: CASSQGQHYEQYF.

CDR3 protein: CASSLELAGGLDTQYF. The CDR3, as DNA: TGTGCCAGCAGCTTGGAACTAGCGGGTGGTTTGGATACGCAGTATTTT. The chain employs TRBV5-8 and TRBJ2-3, with 9 bases fitting TRBD2. V shed 0 bases and J 6 bases; nucleotides not matched to a gene: 8. CDR1 and CDR2 from the germline V gene are SGHTS and YDEGEE. The CDR3 extends over 16 amino acids.

The chain has TRBV3-1 and TRBJ2-3, with a tentative D call TRBD1 (6 bases). Trimming removed 8 bases at V and 6 bases at J, with 18 bases between. The germline V gene encodes CDR1 LGHDT and CDR2 YNNKEL (reference sequence). The CDR3 has 14 amino acids. This CDR3 is CASSTLQGQDTQYF. The CDR3 nucleotides read TGTGCCAGCTCGACTTTGCAGGGGCAGGATACGCAGTATTTT.

This clonotype occurred a few times. The chain joins TRBV7-9 to TRBJ2-5; D gene uncertain. This CDR3 spans 17 amino acids. V dropped 5 bases and J dropped 1 base, with 20 bases sitting between them. The germline CDR1 and CDR2 sequences are SEHNR and FQNEAQ (reference sequence). The CDR3 protein is CASSLSPWGNPQETQYF. The DNA for the CDR3 is TGTGCCAGCAGCCTCTCGCCTTGGGGAAACCCCCAAGAGACCCAGTACTTC.

This clonotype was observed at least ten times. This rearrangement joins TRBV6-1 to TRBJ2-7, with D possibly being TRBD1 or TRBD2 (5 bases each). The CDR3 has 14 residues. The V end was cut by 7 bases, the J end by 3 bases, with 16 bases between. Germline values: CDR1 MNHNS, CDR2 SASEGT. CDR3 sequence (DNA): TGTGCCAGCAAGTTCGAAAGGGACCTCTACGAGCAGTACTTC. Protein product: CASKFERDLYEQYF.

This clonotype was counted at least ten times. The rearrangement uses TRBV6-1 and TRBJ2-6; no firm D call. In germline, CDR1 is MNHNS, CDR2 SASEGT. The CDR3 extends over 17 amino acids. Trimming took off 6 bases at V and 1 base at J, with 16 bases between the two ends. The CDR3 reads CASRSSGPQSGANVLTF. DNA for the CDR3: TGTGCCAGCAGAAGCTCCGGGCCGCAATCTGGGGCCAACGTCCTGACTTTC.

The chain recombines TRBV13 with TRBJ2-3; TRBD2 aligns across 8 bases. With 3 bases clipped from V and 5 bases from J, the junction kept 10 bases outside the gene matches. This CDR3 spans 16 amino acids. Looked up from germline, CDR1 is PRHDT and CDR2 is FYEKMQ (reference sequence). The CDR3 coding sequence is TGTGCCAGCAGCTTGTCTACTAGCGGCTGGGGAGATACGCAGTATTTT. Its translation: CASSLSTSGWGDTQYF.

This clonotype was seen many times. The chain combines TRBV28 with TRBJ2-7; unclear D gene. The germline CDR1 and CDR2 sequences are MDHEN and SYDVKM. The length of the CDR3 is 13 residues. Deletions cut 2 bases from V and 9 bases from J, with 14 bases between. The CDR3 DNA follows: TGTGCCAGCAGTTTAAGTGGCCACTCGGGGCAGTACTTC. Its translation is CASSLSGHSGQYF.

This clonotype was observed at least ten times. This chain connects TRBV25-1 to TRBJ2-7, with D possibly being TRBD1 (6 bases). Trimming cost V 3 bases and J 3 bases, with 18 bases left between them. The CDR3 length is 16 residues. Germline CDR1 and CDR2: MGHDK and SYGVNS. This chain's CDR3 is CASSENAGATGYEQYF. The CDR3 DNA sequence: TGTGCCAGCAGTGAGAATGCAGGGGCTACTGGCTACGAGCAGTACTTC.

This clonotype was picked up many times. J is TRBJ1-2 and V is TRBV12-3 or TRBV12-4, with a possible D match to TRBD1 (6 bases). Trimming left V 6 bases short and J 9 bases short, with 23 bases between. This CDR3 is built from 15 residues. The CDR3 sequence: CASSRQAGLFTSYTF. The CDR3 DNA follows: TGTGCCAGCAGCCGACAGGCGGGTCTCTTTACTAGCTACACCTTC.

The table lists this clonotype with a few counts. The rearrangement joins TRBV6-1 to TRBJ1-3; 8 bases fit TRBD1. The germline V gene has CDR1 MNHNS and CDR2 SASEGT. This CDR3 contains 16 residues. J was trimmed by 2 bases and V by 4 bases; bases with no gene match: 7. CDR3 in amino acids: CASSVTGQETGNTIYF. CDR3 bases: TGTGCCAGCAGTGTAACGGGACAGGAGACTGGAAACACCATATATTTT.

V and J are TRBV5-6 and TRBJ1-5; D remains unclear. Germline V gene sequence: CDR1 SGHDT, CDR2 YYEEEE. The V and J ends lost 4 bases and 7 bases respectively, with 9 bases between them. CDR3 length: 12 amino acids. DNA of the CDR3: TGTGCCAGCAGCCACGCCGCCCAGCCCCAGCATTTT. Its protein product is CASSHAAQPQHF. The full variable domain, rest sourced from reference TRBV5-6 and TRBJ1-5, is DAGVTQSPTHLIKTRGQQVTLRCSPKSGHDTVSWYQQALGQGPQFIFQYYEEEERQRGNFPDRFSGHQFPNYSSELNVNALLLGDSALYLCASSHAAQPQHFGDGTRLSIL.

In its sample, this clonotype was seen many times. The chain joins TRBV6-2 or TRBV6-3 to TRBJ2-7, with D perhaps matching TRBD1 (6 bases). Germline V CDR1 and CDR2: MNHEY, SVGEGT. The V end was cut by 3 bases, the J end by 3 bases, with 21 bases between. The CDR3 contains 17 residues. CDR3 loop: CASSYHPDSIRGYEQYF. CDR3 nucleotides: TGTGCCAGCAGTTATCACCCGGACAGCATAAGGGGCTACGAGCAGTACTTC.

This clonotype was recorded at least ten times. The V call is TRBV2, the J call TRBJ2-7; D call uncertain. V was cut by 1 base and J by 4 bases, with 11 bases left in between. CDR1 is SNHLY, CDR2 FYNNEI, per germline. The CDR3 contains 14 residues. The CDR3 region has the DNA TGTGCCAGCAGTGAAGGATCTTTTAAGTACGAGCAGTACTTC. Translation: CASSEGSFKYEQYF.

This clonotype occurred many times. The gene calls are TRBV28 and TRBJ2-6, with D hard to call. This CDR3 has 20 residues. V dropped 1 base and J dropped 0 bases, with 19 bases sitting between them. Germline V gives CDR1 MDHEN, CDR2 SYDVKM. The CDR3 DNA reads as TGTGCCAGCAGTTTATCGTTAGTCACCAATAGGGTCTCTGGGGCCAACGTCCTGACTTTC. Translated, it gives CASSLSLVTNRVSGANVLTF. Drawing the rest from reference TRBV28 and TRBJ2-6, the complete variable domain is DVKVTQSSRYLVKRTGEKVFLECVQDMDHENMFWYRQDPGLGLRLIYFSYDVKMKEKGDIPEGYSVSREKKERFSLILESASTNQTSMYLCASSLSLVTNRVSGANVLTFGAGSRLTVL.

The chain links TRBV30 to TRBJ2-6; D not certain. Germline CDR1 is GTSNPN and CDR2 is SVGIG (reference sequence). This CDR3 comprises 15 residues. V lost 0 bases and J 3 bases, leaving 9 bases between the germline ends. CDR3 residues: CAWSVQNFGANVLTF. The CDR3 DNA is TGTGCCTGGAGTGTGCAGAACTTTGGGGCCAACGTCCTGACTTTC. The whole variable domain, remainder taken from reference TRBV30 and TRBJ2-6, is SQTIHQWPATLVQPVGSPLSLECTVEGTSNPNLYWYRQAAGRGLQLLFYSVGIGQISSEVPQNLSASRPQDRQFILSSKKLLLSDSGFYLCAWSVQNFGANVLTFGAGSRLTVL.

The chain uses TRBV28 and TRBJ2-1; TRBD2 matches 11 bases. In germline, CDR1 is MDHEN, CDR2 SYDVKM. The CDR3 covers 14 residues. V shed 5 bases, J shed 5 bases, and the junction held 2 bases outside the gene matches. CDR3 sequence: CASSLAGGHNEQFF. CDR3 nucleotides: TGTGCCAGCAGTCTAGCGGGGGGCCACAATGAGCAGTTCTTC.

The rearrangement uses TRBV5-1 and TRBJ1-3; tentatively, D is TRBD1 (5 bases). Trimming removed 0 bases at V and 3 bases at J, with 10 bases between. The CDR3 is 15 amino acids. Germline V gene lookup returns CDR1 SGHRS and CDR2 YFSETQ. CDR3 protein: CASSLAFGGGNTIYF. CDR3 DNA sequence: TGCGCCAGCAGCTTGGCCTTCGGGGGTGGAAACACCATATATTTT. The full variable domain, its missing parts supplied by reference TRBV5-1 and TRBJ1-3, is KAGVTQTPRYLIKTRGQQVTLSCSPISGHRSVSWYQQTPGQGLQFLFEYFSETQRNKGNFPGRFSGRQFSNSRSEMNVSTLELGDSALYLCASSLAFGGGNTIYFGEGSWLTVV.

This clonotype was recorded at least ten times. This chain joins TRBV29-1 and TRBJ2-7, with D perhaps TRBD1 (7 bases). Germline lookup yields CDR1 SQVTM and CDR2 ANQGSEA. With 5 bases removed from V and 4 bases from J, the gap between germline ends came to 15 bases. CDR3 length: 13 amino acids. This CDR3 is CSVLTGRRYEQYF. The CDR3 bases are TGCAGCGTTTTGACAGGGAGGAGGTACGAGCAGTACTTC.

The V and J genes are TRBV5-4 and TRBJ2-5, with 15 bases matching TRBD2. The V and J ends lost 4 bases and 2 bases, in that order; junction bases with no gene match: 3. Germline assignment: CDR1 SGHNT and CDR2 YYREEE (reference sequence). This CDR3 is built from 16 residues. In nucleotides, the CDR3 is TGTGCCAGCAGCCGGACTAGCGGGAGGGAACAAGAGACCCAGTACTTC. This gives the protein CASSRTSGREQETQYF.

The V gene is TRBV9, the J gene TRBJ2-6, with TRBD2 as a possible D gene (5 bases). This CDR3 is 14 amino acids long. Germline assignment: CDR1 SGDLS and CDR2 YYNGEE. The germline V and J ends were trimmed by 4 bases and 4 bases, with 9 bases remaining between them. CDR3: CASSTSGGANVLTF. The CDR3 nucleotides read TGTGCCAGCAGCACATCGGGAGGGGCCAACGTCCTGACTTTC. The whole variable domain, remainder taken from reference TRBV9 and TRBJ2-6, is DSGVTQTPKHLITATGQRVTLRCSPRSGDLSVYWYQQSLDQGLQFLIQYYNGEERAKGNILERFSAQQFPDLHSELNLSSLELGDSALYFCASSTSGGANVLTFGAGSRLTVL.

The chain joins TRBV4-1 to TRBJ1-6; D gene ambiguous. CDR1 is MGHRA and CDR2 is YSYEKL in the germline V gene. The CDR3 covers 16 residues. V was shortened by 1 base and J by 7 bases, with 14 bases between the two germline ends. The CDR3 coding sequence is TGCGCCAGCAGCCAAGGCTGGGTGAGAGGGAATTCACCCCTCCACTTT. It is translated as CASSQGWVRGNSPLHF.